This T cell receptor (beta chain) was recorded in a study of blood T cell repertoires in COVID-19. Measured with immunoSEQ multiplex PCR; TCRdb has only the in-frame clones, and not every one. This table holds roughly 100,000 clones, approximately 79% found once. V dropped 4 bases and J dropped 2 bases, with 14 bases sitting between them. The CDR3 extends over 16 amino acids. Germline V gene data show CDR1 as SGHTA and CDR2 as FQGNSA. This TCR was sampled from an elderly woman with active or convalescent COVID-19. Material: peripheral blood. J is TRBJ2-2 and V is TRBV7-2; D possibly corresponds to TRBD1 (7 bases). The CDR3 DNA sequence: TGTGCCAGCAGCTCAGGGGGGCGGGAAAACACCGGGGAGCTGTTTTTT. Protein: CASSSGGRENTGELFF.